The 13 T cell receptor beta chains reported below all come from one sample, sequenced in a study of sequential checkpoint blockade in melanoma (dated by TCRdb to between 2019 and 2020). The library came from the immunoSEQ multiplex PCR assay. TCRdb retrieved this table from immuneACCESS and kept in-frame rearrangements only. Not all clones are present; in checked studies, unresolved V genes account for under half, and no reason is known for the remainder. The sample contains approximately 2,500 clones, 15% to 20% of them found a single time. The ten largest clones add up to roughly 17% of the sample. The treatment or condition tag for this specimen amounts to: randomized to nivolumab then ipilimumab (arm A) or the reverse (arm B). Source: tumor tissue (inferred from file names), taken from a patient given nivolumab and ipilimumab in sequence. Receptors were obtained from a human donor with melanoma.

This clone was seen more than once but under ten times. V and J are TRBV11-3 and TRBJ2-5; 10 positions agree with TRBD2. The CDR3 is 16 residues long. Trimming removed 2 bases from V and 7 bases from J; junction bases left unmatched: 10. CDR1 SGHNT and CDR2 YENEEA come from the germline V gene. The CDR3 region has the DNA TGTGCCAGCAGCTTAATGAGAGCGGGGGGGCTCGGGACCCAGTACTTC. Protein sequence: CASSLMRAGGLGTQYF.

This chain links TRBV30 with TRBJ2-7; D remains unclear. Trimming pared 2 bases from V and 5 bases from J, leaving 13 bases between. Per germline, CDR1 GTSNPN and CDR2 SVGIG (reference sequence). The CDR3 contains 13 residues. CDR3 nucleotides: TGTGCCTGGAGTAGGTTAGGGATGGACGAGCAGTACTTC. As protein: CAWSRLGMDEQYF. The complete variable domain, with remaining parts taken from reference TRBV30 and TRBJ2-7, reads SQTIHQWPATLVQPVGSPLSLECTVEGTSNPNLYWYRQAAGRGLQLLFYSVGIGQISSEVPQNLSASRPQDRQFILSSKKLLLSDSGFYLCAWSRLGMDEQYFGPGTRLTVT.

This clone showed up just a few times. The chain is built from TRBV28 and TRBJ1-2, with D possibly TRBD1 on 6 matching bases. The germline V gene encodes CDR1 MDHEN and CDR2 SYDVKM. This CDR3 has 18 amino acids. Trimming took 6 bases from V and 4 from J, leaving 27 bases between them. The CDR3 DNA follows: TGTGCCAGCAGAGCCAGATTCCGGGACAAGCGCTTCGCCTATGGCTACACCTTC. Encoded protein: CASRARFRDKRFAYGYTF.

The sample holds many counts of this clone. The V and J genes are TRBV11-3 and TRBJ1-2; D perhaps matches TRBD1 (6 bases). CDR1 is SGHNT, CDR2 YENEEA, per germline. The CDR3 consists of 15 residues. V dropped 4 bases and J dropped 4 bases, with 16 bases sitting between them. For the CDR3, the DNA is TGTGCCAGCAGCTACGAAGGGGGGCTGAGCTATGGCTACACCTTC. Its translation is CASSYEGGLSYGYTF.

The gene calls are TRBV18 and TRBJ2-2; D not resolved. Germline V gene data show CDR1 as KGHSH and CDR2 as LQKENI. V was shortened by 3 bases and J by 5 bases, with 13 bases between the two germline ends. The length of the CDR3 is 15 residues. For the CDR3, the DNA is TGTGCCAGCTCACCCCCCCCGACAAGAACCGGGGAGCTGTTTTTT. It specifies CASSPPPTRTGELFF.

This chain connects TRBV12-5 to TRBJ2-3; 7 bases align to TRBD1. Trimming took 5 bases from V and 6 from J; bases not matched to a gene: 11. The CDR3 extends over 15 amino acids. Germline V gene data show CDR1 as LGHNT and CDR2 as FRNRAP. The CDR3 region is CASGPGQPPRDTQYF. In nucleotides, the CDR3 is TGTGCTAGTGGTCCGGGACAGCCGCCTAGGGATACGCAGTATTTT.

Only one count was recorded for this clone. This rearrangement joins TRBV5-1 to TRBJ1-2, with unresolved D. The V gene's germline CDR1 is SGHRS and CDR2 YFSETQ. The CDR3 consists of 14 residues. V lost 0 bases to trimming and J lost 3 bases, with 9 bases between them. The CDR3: CASSLGEADYGYTF. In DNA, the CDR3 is TGCGCCAGCAGCTTGGGGGAGGCGGACTATGGCTACACCTTC.

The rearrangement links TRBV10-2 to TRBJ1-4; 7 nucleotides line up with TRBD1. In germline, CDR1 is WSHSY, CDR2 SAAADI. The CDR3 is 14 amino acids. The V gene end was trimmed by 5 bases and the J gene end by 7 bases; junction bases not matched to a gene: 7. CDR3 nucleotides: TGCGCCAGCAGTAAACAGGGGCGGGTTGAAAAACTGTTTTTT. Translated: CASSKQGRVEKLFF.

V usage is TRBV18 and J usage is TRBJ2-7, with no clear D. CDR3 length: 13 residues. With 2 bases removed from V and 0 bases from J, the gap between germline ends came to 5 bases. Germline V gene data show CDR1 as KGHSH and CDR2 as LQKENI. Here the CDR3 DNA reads TGTGCCAGCTCACCAACGAGCTCCTACGAGCAGTACTTC. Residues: CASSPTSSYEQYF.

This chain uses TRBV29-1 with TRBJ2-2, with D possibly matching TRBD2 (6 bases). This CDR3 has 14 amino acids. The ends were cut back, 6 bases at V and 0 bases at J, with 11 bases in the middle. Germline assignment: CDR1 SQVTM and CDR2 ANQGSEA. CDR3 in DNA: TGCAGCGTGCGGCTAGCGTCGAACACCGGGGAGCTGTTTTTT. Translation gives CSVRLASNTGELFF.

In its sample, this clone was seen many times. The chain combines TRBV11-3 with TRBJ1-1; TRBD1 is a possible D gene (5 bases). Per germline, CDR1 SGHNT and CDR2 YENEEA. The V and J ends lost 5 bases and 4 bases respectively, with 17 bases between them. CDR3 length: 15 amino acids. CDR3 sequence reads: CASSPRWGAGTEAFF. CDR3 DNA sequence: TGTGCCAGCAGCCCGCGCTGGGGCGCGGGCACTGAAGCTTTCTTT.

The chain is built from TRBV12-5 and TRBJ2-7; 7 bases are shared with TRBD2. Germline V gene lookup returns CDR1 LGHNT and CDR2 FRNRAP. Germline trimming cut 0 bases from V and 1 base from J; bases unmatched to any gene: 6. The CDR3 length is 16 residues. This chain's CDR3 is CASGLVGEGRSYEQYF. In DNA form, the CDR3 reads TGTGCTAGTGGTTTGGTTGGGGAGGGCCGGTCCTACGAGCAGTACTTC.

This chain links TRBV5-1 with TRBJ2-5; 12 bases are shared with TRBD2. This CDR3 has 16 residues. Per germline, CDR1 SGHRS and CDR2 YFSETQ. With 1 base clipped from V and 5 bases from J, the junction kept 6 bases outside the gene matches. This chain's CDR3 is CASSLTSGGKGETQYF. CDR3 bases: TGCGCCAGCAGCTTGACTAGCGGGGGGAAAGGGGAGACCCAGTACTTC. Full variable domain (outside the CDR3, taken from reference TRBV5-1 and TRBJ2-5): KAGVTQTPRYLIKTRGQQVTLSCSPISGHRSVSWYQQTPGQGLQFLFEYFSETQRNKGNFPGRFSGRQFSNSRSEMNVSTLELGDSALYLCASSLTSGGKGETQYFGPGTRLLVL.